These 9 T cell receptor beta chains came from one sample sequenced in a study of response to subunit inactivated influenza vaccine. TCRdb independently ran MiXCR on the RT-PCR reads; one entry per CDR3 protein. The sample has under 200,000 distinct CDR3 sequences, around 10% seen once. Sequenced here: CD8+ T cells sorted from PBMCs, sampled around 25 months after vaccination. These receptors originate from a man between 50 and 70 years old who received an inactivated influenza vaccine.

The rearrangement links TRBV28 to TRBJ2-1; no reliable D call. The V gene's germline CDR1 is MDHEN and CDR2 SYDVKM. The CDR3 is made up of 13 amino acids. With 4 bases removed from V and 7 bases from J, the gap between germline ends came to 11 bases. The DNA of the CDR3 is TGTGCCAGCAGTTCTCGAGGCGAAAATGAGCAGTTCTTC. Translating it yields CASSSRGENEQFF.

This clonotype has just a few counts. The chain is built from TRBV14 and TRBJ2-1, with D maybe TRBD1 (5 bases). Trimming pared 7 bases from V and 12 bases from J, leaving 16 bases between. The CDR3 is made up of 12 amino acids. Germline values: CDR1 SGHDN, CDR2 FVKESK. CDR3 coding DNA: TGTGCCAGCACCCATAAAGGTCAGGGGCAGTTCTTC. Translated, it gives CASTHKGQGQFF.

This chain links TRBV7-2 with TRBJ2-5; D might be TRBD1 (6 bases). Germline-derived CDR1 and CDR2 are SGHTA and FQGNSA. Trimming took off 5 bases at V and 5 bases at J, with 21 bases between the two ends. The CDR3 runs 16 residues. The CDR3 is CASSPEVGPTGETQYF. CDR3 DNA: TGTGCCAGCAGCCCAGAAGTCGGACCCACAGGGGAGACCCAGTACTTC.

The CDR3 DNA reads TGTGCCAGCAGTTTAACTAGCTCAGATACGCAGTATTTT. Encoded protein: CASSLTSSDTQYF. This chain links TRBV12-3 or TRBV12-4 with TRBJ2-3, with D maybe TRBD2 (6 bases). V was trimmed by 2 bases and J by 4 bases, leaving 7 bases between them. The CDR3 is made up of 13 amino acids.

This clonotype was seen a few times. The chain employs TRBV4-2 and TRBJ2-7; the D gene is possibly TRBD1 (5 bases). The CDR3 has 14 amino acids. Germline V lookup: CDR1 LGHNA, CDR2 YNFKEQ. With 0 bases removed from V and 2 bases from J, the gap between germline ends came to 8 bases. The CDR3 loop reads CASSQDIGAYEQYF. CDR3 nucleotide sequence: TGTGCCAGCAGCCAAGATATAGGGGCCTACGAGCAGTACTTC.

The CDR3 DNA reads as TGTGCCAGCAGCACCAGGGAGGATTCCCCTAATGAAAAACTGTTTTTT. Its protein product is CASSTREDSPNEKLFF. The genes are TRBV7-9 and TRBJ1-4; TRBD1 might be the D (5 bases). CDR1 and CDR2 (germline): SEHNR, FQNEAQ (reference sequence). Trimming left V 5 bases short and J 3 bases short, with 16 bases between. CDR3 length: 16 residues. The full variable domain, completed using reference TRBV7-9 and TRBJ1-4, is DTGVSQNPRHKITKRGQNVTFRCDPISEHNRLYWYRQTLGQGPEFLTYFQNEAQLEKSRLLSDRFSAERPKGSFSTLEIQRTEQGDSAMYLCASSTREDSPNEKLFFGSGTQLSVL.

This clonotype turned up a few times. The chain recombines TRBV6-1 with TRBJ2-5; 8 nucleotides align to TRBD2. The J segment lost 2 bases and the V segment lost 5 bases, leaving 7 bases of the junction unmatched. CDR3 length equals 15 residues. Germline V lookup: CDR1 MNHNS, CDR2 SASEGT. The CDR3 sequence is CASSISGVLQETQYF. The CDR3 DNA is TGTGCCAGCAGTATTAGCGGGGTCCTACAAGAGACCCAGTACTTC.

The chain recombines TRBV12-3 or TRBV12-4 with TRBJ2-3; 9 nucleotides match TRBD2. The CDR3 consists of 15 residues. After removal of 2 bases from V and 4 bases from J, the junction contained 4 bases not matched to a gene. The CDR3 region is CASSLLAGAADTQYF. CDR3 DNA sequence: TGTGCCAGCAGTTTATTAGCGGGAGCAGCAGATACGCAGTATTTT.

This clonotype was seen more than once but under ten times. This chain joins TRBV7-8 and TRBJ2-2; TRBD1 matches 12 bases. CDR3 length: 18 amino acids. The germline V gene encodes CDR1 SGHVS and CDR2 FQNEAQ. V was pared by 5 bases and J by 3 bases, with 10 bases of the junction left unmatched. The CDR3 region has the DNA TGTGCCAGCAGCAACCGGGACAGGGGGCTATGGTACACCGGGGAGCTGTTTTTT. Amino acid sequence: CASSNRDRGLWYTGELFF.